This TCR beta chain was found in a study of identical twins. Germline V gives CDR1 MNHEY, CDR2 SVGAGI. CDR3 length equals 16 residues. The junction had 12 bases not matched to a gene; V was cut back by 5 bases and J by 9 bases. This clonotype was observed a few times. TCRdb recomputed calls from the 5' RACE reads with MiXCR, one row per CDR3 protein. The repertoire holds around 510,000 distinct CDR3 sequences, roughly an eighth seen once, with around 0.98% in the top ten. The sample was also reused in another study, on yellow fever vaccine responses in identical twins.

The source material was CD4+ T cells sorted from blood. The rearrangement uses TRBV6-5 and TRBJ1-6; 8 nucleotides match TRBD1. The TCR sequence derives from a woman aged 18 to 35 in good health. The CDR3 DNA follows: TGTGCCAGCAGTCACCCTCGGACAGGGTGGGGTTCACCCCTCCACTTT. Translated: CASSHPRTGWGSPLHF.